Below, one TCR beta chain is given with its context. As yet, its antigen is unknown. PCR amplification relied on 60 Vbeta primers (plus 13 Jbeta primers). TCRdb keeps only in-frame clones here, not all; method: immunoSEQ multiplex PCR. Of 200,000 or so clones listed, about 88% were seen once; the top ten hold 0.2% to 0.3%. The data stem from a study of cytomegalovirus exposure and HLA in healthy donors. The germline CDR1 and CDR2 sequences are MGHRA and YSYEKL. V was cut by 0 bases and J by 8 bases, with 17 bases left in between. The CDR3 sequence is 17 residues long. The study, taken as a whole, reports: An analysis that was carried out later associated 15,000 to 20,000 TCR beta sequences with HLA alleles at 0.05 false discovery rate. Most TCR beta V segments were productive about 87% or about 30% of the time in an earlier analysis. Presence/absence analyses supposed approximately even sequencing depth among donors. The majority of CMV-associated TCR beta chains were reported as apparently HLA-restricted in a later analysis.

This TCR derives from a girl in the first two years of life in good health and CMV-seronegative. The specimen was PBMCs. The chain carries TRBV4-1 and TRBJ1-6, with a possible D match to TRBD1 (6 bases). CDR3 nucleotides: TGCGCCAGCAGCCAAGAACCCAGGGCAGGGGCGGATTCACCCCTCCACTTT. It encodes CASSQEPRAGADSPLHF.